These T cell receptor beta chains were read from a single sample in a study of blood T cells in healthy people across ages. TCRdb reprocessed the 5' RACE reads via MiXCR and lists one record per CDR3 protein. The top ten hold 7% to 9% of the sample, which has 1.5 million to 2 million distinct CDR3 sequences, approximately 30% seen once. Sequenced sample: blood. Receptor source: a woman in her thirties in good health. CDR3s include the opening cysteine and the closing phenylalanine or tryptophan. The D gene is left open where the match is weak. Clone sizes are given selectively: once, few, many, or a class where the clone is expanded.

>NA|TRBV2|NA|TRBJ2-5
CATSYQGLDNEQYF
TGTGCCACCAGCTATCAGGGATTGGACAATGAGCAGTACTTC
>TRBD1|TRBV28|NA|TRBJ2-1
CAGSLGYRGCYNEQFF
TGTGCCGGCAGTTTAGGATACAGGGGGTGTTACAATGAGCAGTTCTTC
>NA|TRBV6-2/TRBV6-3|NA|TRBJ2-7
CASSQEGQQDHEQYF
TGTGCCAGCAGCCAAGAGGGCCAACAGGACCACGAGCAGTACTTC
>NA|TRBV29-1|few|TRBJ1-1
CSVDRRANTEAFF
TGCAGCGTCGACAGGAGGGCCAACACTGAAGCTTTCTTT
>TRBD1|TRBV12-3/TRBV12-4|NA|TRBJ1-1
CASRSGQPNTEAFF
TGTGCCAGCAGGTCGGGACAGCCAAACACTGAAGCTTTCTTT
>NA|TRBV5-1|many|TRBJ1-2
CASSSDPNYGYTF
TGCGCCAGCAGCTCGGATCCCAACTATGGCTACACCTTC
>NA|TRBV28|NA|TRBJ2-1
CASSLSPSSEQFF
TGTGCCAGCAGTTTAAGCCCCAGCAGCGAGCAGTTCTTC
>TRBD1|TRBV2|NA|TRBJ1-2
CASTLGQGARYYGYTF
TGTGCCAGCACTCTTGGACAGGGGGCGAGGTATTATGGCTACACCTTC
>TRBD2|TRBV5-1|NA|TRBJ2-3
CASSLLLTSGGPTSADTQYF
TGCGCCAGCAGCTTGCTTTTGACTAGCGGGGGGCCTACAAGCGCAGATACGCAGTATTTT
>TRBD1|TRBV2|NA|TRBJ2-6
CASSRDSRISGANVLTF
TGTGCCAGCTCCCGGGACAGCCGTATCTCTGGGGCCAACGTCCTGACTTTC
>NA|TRBV2|NA|TRBJ2-3
CARSRSTDRADTQYF
TGTGCCAGGAGCCGATCGACAGACCGAGCAGATACGCAGTATTTT
>TRBD1|TRBV5-1|NA|TRBJ1-4
CASSRTDRGTNEKLFF
TGCGCCAGCAGCCGGACGGACAGGGGAACTAATGAAAAACTGTTTTTT
>TRBD2|TRBV2|few|TRBJ2-1
CASSARLAGGTNEQFF
TGTGCCAGCAGTGCCCGACTAGCGGGGGGTACTAATGAGCAGTTCTTC
>TRBD1|TRBV7-2|many|TRBJ2-5
CASLPGTGEETQYF
TGTGCCAGCTTACCGGGGACAGGGGAAGAGACCCAGTACTTC
>TRBD1|TRBV7-2|NA|TRBJ2-5
CASSFTGGRGQETQYF
TGTGCCAGCAGCTTTACAGGGGGAAGGGGTCAAGAGACCCAGTACTTC
>NA|TRBV6-5|NA|TRBJ1-2
CASSEQLRGGDGYTF
TGTGCCAGCAGTGAACAACTTAGGGGTGGAGATGGCTACACCTTC
>NA|TRBV10-3|many|TRBJ2-5
CAISESTGQETQYF
TGTGCCATCAGTGAGTCGACCGGACAAGAGACCCAGTACTTC
>TRBD2|TRBV12-3/TRBV12-4|once|TRBJ2-3
CAGSSPDSGGSTDTQYF
TGTGCCGGCAGTTCCCCGGACAGCGGGGGGAGCACAGATACGCAGTATTTT
>TRBD2|TRBV7-2|many|TRBJ2-5
CASSLEGTSLETQYF
TGTGCCAGCAGCTTAGAAGGGACTAGCCTGGAGACCCAGTACTTC
>TRBD2|TRBV6-2/TRBV6-3|NA|TRBJ2-1
CASSYPGTSGGRAYNEQFF
TGTGCCAGCAGTTACCCCGGGACTAGCGGGGGGAGGGCCTACAATGAGCAGTTCTTC
>NA|TRBV11-2|few|TRBJ2-7
CASSLGTTRFGYEQYF
TGTGCCAGCAGCTTAGGAACGACAAGGTTTGGATACGAGCAGTACTTC
>NA|TRBV4-2|many|TRBJ2-6
CASSPRDNGANVLTF
TGTGCCAGCAGCCCCCGAGACAATGGGGCCAACGTCCTGACTTTC
>NA|TRBV2|few|TRBJ2-5
CASTGGEETQYF
TGTGCCAGCACTGGGGGCGAGGAGACCCAGTACTTC
>NA|TRBV7-2|NA|TRBJ2-2
CASSLVRPPRGERFF
TGTGCCAGCAGCTTAGTTAGACCCCCGAGGGGGGAGCGGTTTTTT
>TRBD2|TRBV2|NA|TRBJ2-5
CASSEDSGGETQYF
TGTGCCAGCAGTGAAGATAGCGGGGGCGAGACCCAGTACTTC
>NA|TRBV11-1|NA|TRBJ2-3
CASSPQPFFARITDTQYF
TGTGCCAGCAGCCCCCAGCCCTTTTTCGCAAGGATCACAGATACGCAGTATTTT
>NA|TRBV5-5|many|TRBJ1-2
CASSLRVDGYTF
TGTGCCAGCAGCTTGAGGGTGGACGGCTACACCTTC
>TRBD1|TRBV28|few|TRBJ1-6
CASSLPRDRARSPLHF
TGTGCCAGCAGTCTACCACGGGACAGGGCTAGGTCACCCCTCCACTTT
>TRBD1|TRBV7-9|NA|TRBJ2-1
CASSEGTGALSYEQFF
TGTGCCAGCAGCGAGGGAACAGGGGCGCTATCCTACGAGCAGTTCTTC
>NA|TRBV12-3/TRBV12-4|few|TRBJ2-2
CASSSPPASHTGELFF
TGTGCCAGCAGTTCCCCACCAGCGTCCCATACCGGGGAGCTGTTTTTT
>TRBD2|TRBV5-1|many|TRBJ2-7
CASSSEVGSGAYEQYF
TGCGCCAGCAGCTCGGAGGTGGGTAGCGGGGCCTACGAGCAGTACTTC
>TRBD2|TRBV20-1|many|TRBJ2-2
CSARDPPGLARSTGELFF
TGCAGTGCTAGAGATCCTCCGGGACTAGCACGGTCCACCGGGGAGCTGTTTTTT
>TRBD1|TRBV20-1|few|TRBJ1-2
CSARDRTGGSDGYTF
TGCAGTGCTAGAGATCGAACAGGGGGGTCTGATGGCTACACCTTC
>NA|TRBV7-9|NA|TRBJ2-4
CASSLFENIQYF
TGTGCCAGCAGCTTATTTGAAAACATTCAGTACTTC
>NA|TRBV20-1|few|TRBJ1-5
CSAITGTRSNQPQHF
TGCAGTGCTATTACGGGCACAAGGAGCAATCAGCCCCAGCATTTT